One sample yielded the 32 T cell receptor beta chains listed below, sequenced in a study of memory CD4+ T cells and cytomegalovirus serostatus. Sequenced by immunoSEQ multiplex PCR; TCRdb stores in-frame clones only, minus some. The table has about 61,000 clones, roughly 80% seen once. Single viable CD3+CD4+CD8-CD45RO+ cells were sorted as the memory CD4+ T cells. The sample comprised memory CD4+ T cells from blood. These receptors were obtained from an adult in good health and CMV-seronegative. Some clones in this sample may be carry-over from other donors' samples.

The rearrangement links TRBV2 to TRBJ2-1, with TRBD1 as a possible D gene (6 bases). This CDR3 is built from 15 residues. The germline V gene encodes CDR1 SNHLY and CDR2 FYNNEI. Between the trimmed V and J ends, which lost 2 bases and 15 bases, there was a span of 23 bases. The CDR3 sequence: CASSESIGGQYSGFF. The DNA of the CDR3 is TGTGCCAGCAGTGAATCTATCGGAGGACAGTACTCGGGGTTCTTC.

Regarding this clone: Other DNA sequences within the sample encode an identical CDR3. V usage is TRBV5-6 and J usage is TRBJ1-2; the D gene is possibly TRBD1 (6 bases). The V end lost 2 bases, the J end lost 1 base, and 6 bases lay between the germline ends. The CDR3 has 13 residues. Germline-derived CDR1 and CDR2 are SGHDT and YYEEEE. CDR3 loop: CASSLQGNYGYTF. The CDR3 DNA reads TGTGCCAGCAGCTTACAGGGTAACTATGGCTACACCTTC.

The CDR3 nucleotides read TGTGCCAGCAGCTTAGGTGGAGGGGGGAGCTCCTACGAGCAGTACTTC. Its translation: CASSLGGGGSSYEQYF. This chain connects TRBV5-4 to TRBJ2-7; D is tentatively TRBD1 or TRBD2 (6 bases each). The V end was cut by 2 bases, the J end by 0 bases, with 15 bases between. Germline V gene lookup returns CDR1 SGHNT and CDR2 YYREEE (reference sequence). This CDR3 is built from 16 residues.

Only one count was recorded for this clone. The chain couples TRBV7-9 to TRBJ2-5; D not certain. In germline, CDR1 is SEHNR, CDR2 FQNEAQ (reference sequence). Trimming left V 3 bases short and J 1 base short, with 9 bases between. The CDR3 has 14 amino acids. This CDR3 is CASSFSPPQETQYF. As DNA, the CDR3 is TGTGCCAGCAGCTTCTCTCCGCCCCAAGAGACCCAGTACTTC.

This chain connects TRBV2 to TRBJ1-5, with no clear D. Trimming left V 0 bases short and J 1 base short, with 7 bases between. The CDR3 covers 15 residues. Germline CDR1 reads SNHLY; CDR2 reads FYNNEI. CDR3 sequence reads: CASSEARLSNQPQHF. In DNA, the CDR3 is TGTGCCAGCAGTGAAGCGAGGTTAAGCAATCAGCCCCAGCATTTT.

This clone has just one count. The same CDR3 arises from other DNA sequences in this sample as well. The chain employs TRBV11-2 and TRBJ2-5; D gene uncertain. Germline CDR1 reads SGHAT; CDR2 reads FQNNGV. Trimming removed 5 bases at V and 5 bases at J, with 12 bases between. The CDR3 has 13 amino acids. In DNA form, the CDR3 reads TGTGCCAGCAGCCTTTCTGGGCAGGAGACCCAGTACTTC. It specifies CASSLSGQETQYF.

The V and J genes are TRBV7-2 and TRBJ2-2; 7 nucleotides match TRBD2. The V segment lost 5 bases and the J segment 1 base; nucleotides outside the gene matches: 7. The CDR3 sequence is 16 residues long. Germline V gene data show CDR1 as SGHTA and CDR2 as FQGNSA. The CDR3 bases are TGTGCCAGCAGCCCAGGGAGGGCTCAGAACACCGGGGAGCTGTTTTTT. Translating gives CASSPGRAQNTGELFF.

This chain links TRBV18 with TRBJ2-2; D might be TRBD2 (6 bases). In germline, CDR1 is KGHSH, CDR2 LQKENI. Trimming left V 2 bases short and J 4 bases short, with 11 bases between. The CDR3 has 15 residues. For the CDR3, the DNA is TGTGCCAGCTCACCAAGACTAGACATCACCGGGGAGCTGTTTTTT. Translating gives CASSPRLDITGELFF.

The chain is built from TRBV19 and TRBJ2-3, with D hard to call. The V end lost 5 bases, the J end lost 5 bases, and 5 bases lay between the germline ends. This CDR3 is 11 amino acids long. The germline CDR1 and CDR2 sequences are LNHDA and SQIVND (reference sequence). The CDR3 sequence is CASSPGDTQYF. The CDR3 DNA follows: TGTGCCAGTAGTCCCGGAGATACGCAGTATTTT.

The gene calls are TRBV7-2 and TRBJ1-2; D is perhaps TRBD1 (6 bases). CDR1 is SGHTA and CDR2 is FQGNSA in the germline V gene. The CDR3 totals 14 residues. V lost 2 bases to trimming and J lost 8 bases, with 15 bases between them. CDR3: CASSLSPGHSGYTF. The CDR3 DNA reads as TGTGCCAGCAGCTTATCTCCGGGACACTCCGGCTACACCTTC.

This rearrangement joins TRBV11-3 to TRBJ2-5; D perhaps matches TRBD2 (7 bases). The germline V gene has CDR1 SGHNT and CDR2 YENEEA. V lost 0 bases, J lost 7 bases, and 21 bases lay in between. This CDR3 comprises 17 residues. In nucleotides, the CDR3 is TGTGCCAGCAGCTTAGAGGGGCTCGGGGGGCCGCCGGGGACCCAGTACTTC. Translation: CASSLEGLGGPPGTQYF.

This clone has a handful of counts. A junction end diverges from the germline sequence, so it may reflect a read error. This chain uses TRBV28 with TRBJ2-1; TRBD2 matches 7 bases. The CDR3 runs to 10 residues. Germline CDR1 reads MDHEN; CDR2 reads SYDVKM. CDR3 bases: TGCGCCGCCGGTCGGCCGGGGGGGTTCTTC. Amino acids: CAAGRPGGFF.

The chain employs TRBV18 and TRBJ2-7; TRBD1 is a possible D gene (6 bases). This CDR3 has 13 amino acids. V lost 3 bases and J 5 bases, leaving 11 bases between the germline ends. CDR1 is KGHSH and CDR2 is LQKENI in the germline V gene. CDR3 coding DNA: TGTGCCAGCTCACCCACAGGGAACCACGAGCAGTACTTC. Its translation is CASSPTGNHEQYF.

V and J are TRBV27 and TRBJ1-4; 10 nucleotides agree with TRBD1. CDR1 is MNHEY, CDR2 SMNVEV, per germline (reference sequence). V was pared by 4 bases and J by 8 bases, with 10 bases of the junction left unmatched. CDR3 length equals 16 residues. The CDR3 DNA reads as TGTGCCAGCAGTTCATACCGGGACAGGGGTCGAGAAAAACTGTTTTTT. This sequence encodes CASSSYRDRGREKLFF.

J is TRBJ1-2 and V is TRBV4-3, with D unclear. CDR3 length: 15 residues. Germline CDR1 reads LGHNA; CDR2 reads YSLEER. V lost 0 bases and J 1 base, leaving 9 bases between the germline ends. In DNA, the CDR3 is TGCGCCAGCAGCCAAGATACTGCTAATAACTATGGCTACACCTTC. It specifies CASSQDTANNYGYTF.

The V and J genes are TRBV2 and TRBJ2-7, with a weak D call TRBD2 (6 bases). Germline CDR1 reads SNHLY; CDR2 reads FYNNEI. The V end was cut by 6 bases, the J end by 1 base, with 7 bases between. The CDR3 runs to 12 residues. The CDR3 region is CASRTRSYEQYF. DNA of the CDR3: TGTGCCAGCAGGACTAGATCCTACGAGCAGTACTTC.

This chain connects TRBV14 to TRBJ2-3, with 14 bases aligning to TRBD2. The V and J ends lost 3 bases and 2 bases, in that order; junction bases with no gene match: 13. In germline, CDR1 is SGHDN, CDR2 FVKESK. The CDR3 has 20 residues. The CDR3 sequence is CASSHLGLAGETGTTDTQYF. DNA for the CDR3: TGTGCCAGCAGCCACTTGGGACTAGCGGGGGAAACAGGAACCACAGATACGCAGTATTTT.

The chain joins TRBV19 to TRBJ2-1; 7 nucleotides match TRBD1. The CDR3 is 16 amino acids. Unmatched junction bases numbered 11, after V lost 1 base and J lost 8 bases. From germline, CDR1 is LNHDA and CDR2 SQIVND (reference sequence). CDR3: CASSIARGTASDEQFF. The DNA for the CDR3 is TGTGCCAGTAGTATAGCAAGAGGGACAGCGAGCGATGAGCAGTTCTTC.

This clone was picked up a small number of times. This rearrangement joins TRBV5-1 to TRBJ2-7; TRBD1 matches 7 bases. V shed 2 bases and J 2 bases; nucleotides not matched to a gene: 4. Per the germline V gene, CDR1 is SGHRS and CDR2 is YFSETQ. This CDR3 is built from 14 residues. The CDR3 region has the DNA TGCGCCAGCAGCTTCGGACAGGTAACCTACGAGCAGTACTTC. It yields the protein CASSFGQVTYEQYF.

The chain combines TRBV2 with TRBJ2-4; maybe TRBD1 (6 bases). CDR1 and CDR2 (germline): SNHLY, FYNNEI. This CDR3 is 14 amino acids long. V was shortened by 5 bases and J by 6 bases, with 14 bases between the two germline ends. The CDR3 sequence is CASSPRDTLNIQYF. The CDR3 DNA is TGTGCCAGCAGTCCCCGGGACACCCTAAACATTCAGTACTTC.

The chain recombines TRBV11-2 with TRBJ2-1; 13 bases agree with TRBD2. With 3 bases clipped from V and 6 bases from J, the junction kept 8 bases outside the gene matches. The CDR3 sequence is 17 residues long. In germline, CDR1 is SGHAT, CDR2 FQNNGV. This CDR3 reads CASSFTMTSGGSNEQFF. The CDR3 nucleotides read TGTGCCAGCAGCTTCACTATGACTAGCGGGGGGAGCAATGAGCAGTTCTTC.

The rearrangement uses TRBV7-8 and TRBJ2-1; TRBD2 might be the D (5 bases). The germline V gene has CDR1 SGHVS and CDR2 FQNEAQ. The CDR3 contains 14 residues. The V end lost 6 bases, the J end lost 7 bases, and 16 bases lay between the germline ends. The DNA of the CDR3 is TGTGCCAGCAGTTCCGGGCCCCGGGGTAATGAGCAGTTCTTC. The encoded protein is CASSSGPRGNEQFF.

The chain carries TRBV2 and TRBJ2-2; D gene uncertain. CDR1 is SNHLY and CDR2 is FYNNEI in the germline V gene. V lost 6 bases to trimming and J lost 13 bases, with 15 bases between them. The CDR3 has 12 amino acids. CDR3 residues: CASRWTAGRLFF. CDR3 DNA sequence: TGTGCCAGCAGGTGGACGGCCGGTCGGCTGTTTTTT.

This rearrangement joins TRBV4-2 to TRBJ2-3; no reliable D call. The CDR3 is 14 amino acids. Trimming cost V 4 bases and J 1 base, with 9 bases left between them. Per germline, CDR1 LGHNA and CDR2 YNFKEQ. CDR3 protein: CASSPVTRTDTQYF. CDR3 DNA: TGTGCCAGCAGCCCCGTAACCCGCACAGATACGCAGTATTTT.

This clone has only one observation. V gene TRBV28 combines with J gene TRBJ2-5; D possibly corresponds to TRBD2 (6 bases). The CDR3 contains 15 residues. Germline values: CDR1 MDHEN, CDR2 SYDVKM. Trimming stripped 2 bases from V and 3 bases from J, with 13 bases between. CDR3 nucleotide sequence: TGTGCCAGCAGTTTACGATACGGGGGTAAAGAGACCCAGTACTTC. Residues: CASSLRYGGKETQYF.

The genes are TRBV5-4 and TRBJ2-7; D is ambiguous. Germline values: CDR1 SGHNT, CDR2 YYREEE (reference sequence). V was pared by 1 base and J by 5 bases, with 13 bases between. This CDR3 is built from 14 residues. Here the CDR3 DNA reads TGTGCCAGCAGCTTGTCTGCCCCCCGGGACGAGCAGTACTTC. It codes for CASSLSAPRDEQYF.

The J gene is TRBJ1-1, the V gene TRBV5-6, with TRBD1 as a possible D gene (5 bases). The CDR3 runs to 12 residues. V lost 3 bases and J 10 bases, leaving 13 bases between the germline ends. The germline CDR1 and CDR2 sequences are SGHDT and YYEEEE. CDR3 DNA: TGTGCCAGCAGCTGGTGGTCAGGGCGAGCTTTCTTT. As protein: CASSWWSGRAFF.

The chain has TRBV4-2 and TRBJ2-3, with TRBD1 as a possible D gene (6 bases). The V and J ends lost 3 bases and 4 bases respectively, with 14 bases between them. Per germline, CDR1 LGHNA and CDR2 YNFKEQ. The CDR3 spans 15 residues. In nucleotides, the CDR3 is TGTGCCAGCAGCCAGCCTCAAGACAGGTCAGATACGCAGTATTTT. It yields the protein CASSQPQDRSDTQYF.

The rearrangement links TRBV7-2 to TRBJ2-3; D is perhaps TRBD1 (7 bases). Per germline, CDR1 SGHTA and CDR2 FQGNSA. Trimming left V 6 bases short and J 0 bases short, with 16 bases between. The CDR3 totals 16 residues. CDR3 amino acids: CASSPQGGTSTDTQYF. In DNA form, the CDR3 reads TGTGCCAGCAGTCCCCAGGGGGGAACTAGCACAGATACGCAGTATTTT.

This clone was recorded a few times. CDR3 sequence (DNA): TGTGCCAGCAAGCAGGACACCAGAATCCTGTTTTTT. It translates to CASKQDTRILFF. The chain links TRBV2 to TRBJ1-4, with D possibly TRBD1 on 5 matching bases. Germline V gives CDR1 SNHLY, CDR2 FYNNEI. CDR3 length: 12 amino acids. V was shortened by 7 bases and J by 14 bases, with 17 bases between the two germline ends.

The chain joins TRBV5-6 to TRBJ1-2; 9 bases are a match to TRBD1. CDR3 length equals 15 residues. J lost 2 bases, V lost 3 bases, and 5 bases had no gene match. CDR1 is SGHDT and CDR2 is YYEEEE in the germline V gene. CDR3: CASSSTGTGNYGYTF. The CDR3 nucleotides are TGTGCCAGCAGCTCCACCGGGACAGGGAACTATGGCTACACCTTC.

CDR3 DNA: TGTGCCAGCAGGAAAGGGTTCGGTGGGAGGTTCAATGAGCAGTTCTTC. It encodes CASRKGFGGRFNEQFF. The V gene is TRBV7-8, the J gene TRBJ2-1; D is possibly TRBD2 (6 bases). This CDR3 comprises 16 residues. Per the germline V gene, CDR1 is SGHVS and CDR2 is FQNEAQ. V lost 6 bases and J 6 bases, leaving 21 bases between the germline ends.